These 28 T cell receptor beta chains originate from one sample sequenced in a study of shared clonotypes between healthy human individuals. Using immunoSEQ multiplex PCR, the repertoire was profiled, and TCRdb retains in-frame clones only, with some absent. The data show roughly 120,000 clones, about 67% seen once. What was sequenced was memory CD8+ T cells sorted from blood. The subset is: CD45RO+ cells pooled with CCR7-negative TemRA cells. These receptors were collected from a woman in her 30s in good health.

In this sample, this clone turned up a few times. The V call is TRBV6-1, the J call TRBJ2-7; 7 bases match TRBD2. V was clipped by 4 bases and J by 6 bases; unmatched bases: 9. This CDR3 is built from 14 residues. Germline V gives CDR1 MNHNS, CDR2 SASEGT. The CDR3 sequence is CASSGDYDRGEQYF. The CDR3 nucleotides are TGTGCCAGCAGTGGGGACTACGATCGGGGCGAGCAGTACTTC.

The sample holds one count of this clone. V gene TRBV4-2 combines with J gene TRBJ1-1; D gene ambiguous. CDR1 LGHNA and CDR2 YNFKEQ come from the germline V gene. CDR3 length: 15 residues. Trimming took 0 bases from V and 7 from J, leaving 15 bases between them. The CDR3 DNA is TGTGCCAGCAGCCAAGAAAATGACGGCGCCTTTGAAGCTTTCTTT. It specifies CASSQENDGAFEAFF.

The chain employs TRBV13 and TRBJ2-7; D is perhaps TRBD1 (5 bases). Germline loops: CDR1 PRHDT, CDR2 FYEKMQ (reference sequence). V was cut by 7 bases and J by 5 bases, with 27 bases left in between. The CDR3 loop spans 17 amino acids. CDR3 sequence: CASTRLWGGQGGDEQYF. The CDR3 DNA reads TGTGCCAGCACCAGACTGTGGGGTGGGCAGGGTGGCGACGAGCAGTACTTC.

The gene calls are TRBV29-1 and TRBJ2-3; tentatively, D is TRBD2 (6 bases). V gave up 6 bases and J gave up 7 bases, with 20 bases separating them. Germline CDR1 is SQVTM and CDR2 is ANQGSEA. The CDR3 is made up of 14 amino acids. The CDR3: CSVTTGGPSNTQYF. The CDR3 DNA reads TGCAGCGTGACTACTGGAGGGCCCTCAAATACGCAGTATTTT.

This clone was detected once. The CDR3 DNA reads as TGTGCCAGCAGCCGACAGGGGTATGAGCAGTTCTTC. It encodes CASSRQGYEQFF. The J gene is TRBJ2-1, the V gene TRBV7-2; 8 positions match TRBD1. The CDR3 loop spans 12 amino acids. The ends lost 5 bases at V and 8 bases at J; junction bases unmatched: 2. Per germline, CDR1 SGHTA and CDR2 FQGNSA.

The chain carries TRBV6-1 and TRBJ1-3; the D gene is possibly TRBD1 (5 bases). The CDR3 is 16 amino acids. The V end lost 2 bases, the J end lost 4 bases, and 15 bases lay between the germline ends. Germline CDR1 is MNHNS and CDR2 is SASEGT. This chain's CDR3 is CASSEFGAAEGNTIYF. The CDR3 nucleotides read TGTGCCAGCAGTGAATTCGGGGCAGCAGAGGGAAACACCATATATTTT.

The genes are TRBV27 and TRBJ1-2; TRBD1 might be the D (5 bases). Trimming shortened V by 4 bases and J by 8 bases, and 17 bases separated the two germline ends. Germline CDR1 MNHEY, CDR2 SMNVEV (reference sequence). The CDR3 is made up of 14 amino acids. Here the CDR3 DNA reads TGTGCCAGCAGTTCCGCGTCCGGGGGGTTAGGCTACACCTTC. This encodes CASSSASGGLGYTF.

V usage is TRBV6-1 and J usage is TRBJ2-7; TRBD1 matches at 9 bases. Unmatched junction bases numbered 4, after V lost 2 bases and J lost 2 bases. Germline CDR1 reads MNHNS; CDR2 reads SASEGT. This CDR3 comprises 15 residues. CDR3 amino acids: CASSEWGQGTYEQYF. In nucleotides, the CDR3 is TGTGCCAGCAGTGAATGGGGACAGGGTACCTACGAGCAGTACTTC.

This clone was detected only once. Here the CDR3 reads CASSSPDRGYEQYF. As DNA, the CDR3 is TGTGCCAGCAGTTCTCCCGACAGGGGGTACGAGCAGTACTTC. The rearrangement uses TRBV27 and TRBJ2-7; 9 nucleotides align to TRBD1. The CDR3 totals 14 residues. Germline V CDR1 and CDR2: MNHEY, SMNVEV (reference sequence). With V trimmed by 4 bases and J by 4 bases, 5 bases remained unmatched.

This clone occurred a few times. The V call is TRBV6-5, the J call TRBJ2-2; D gene ambiguous. The CDR3 loop spans 14 amino acids. The V gene's germline CDR1 is MNHEY and CDR2 SVGAGI. Trimming removed 5 bases at V and 5 bases at J, with 12 bases between. This chain's CDR3 is CASSTNPETGELFF. CDR3 DNA: TGTGCCAGCAGTACGAATCCAGAAACCGGGGAGCTGTTTTTT.

V usage is TRBV6-5 and J usage is TRBJ1-2; a possible D gene is TRBD1 (5 bases). The germline gives CDR1 MNHEY, CDR2 SVGAGI. This CDR3 region has 15 residues. Trimming stripped 7 bases from V and 3 bases from J, with 18 bases between. In DNA form, the CDR3 reads TGTGCCAGCACCGACACCCAGGGATGGGACTATGGCTACACCTTC. It encodes CASTDTQGWDYGYTF.

This clone was found once. V and J are TRBV19 and TRBJ1-1, with TRBD1 matching over 10 bases. This CDR3 region has 16 residues. Trimming took 5 bases from V and 4 from J; bases not matched to a gene: 10. The germline CDR1 and CDR2 sequences are LNHDA and SQIVND (reference sequence). The CDR3 spells CASSGGRDRGFTEAFF. DNA of the CDR3: TGTGCCAGTAGTGGGGGCCGGGACAGGGGCTTCACTGAAGCTTTCTTT.

V gene TRBV10-3 combines with J gene TRBJ1-1; D remains unclear. Looked up from germline, CDR1 is ENHRY and CDR2 is SYGVKD. V lost 6 bases to trimming and J lost 1 base, with 9 bases between them. This CDR3 region has 13 residues. CDR3 nucleotide sequence: TGTGCCATCAGGCTGGACCAGAACACTGAAGCTTTCTTT. It codes for CAIRLDQNTEAFF.

This clone was seen at least ten times. The J gene is TRBJ1-2, the V gene TRBV6-4; 9 positions match TRBD1. The CDR3 has 16 residues. Germline CDR1 reads MRHNA; CDR2 reads SNTAGT. V was pared by 7 bases and J by 0 bases, with 9 bases of the junction left unmatched. CDR3 amino acids: CASTPGQGRANYGYTF. CDR3 in DNA: TGTGCCAGCACCCCGGGACAGGGTAGAGCTAACTATGGCTACACCTTC.

This clone is a singleton in its sample. The chain recombines TRBV2 with TRBJ1-5; tentatively, D is TRBD1 (6 bases). The germline V gene has CDR1 SNHLY and CDR2 FYNNEI. V lost 2 bases to trimming and J lost 2 bases, with 7 bases between them. The CDR3 extends over 14 amino acids. The CDR3: CASSERGGNQPQHF. CDR3 DNA: TGTGCCAGCAGTGAAAGGGGGGGCAATCAGCCCCAGCATTTT.

This clone appeared many times. The chain combines TRBV6-4 with TRBJ2-7; 10 nucleotides line up with TRBD2. Germline CDR1 and CDR2: MRHNA and SNTAGT. The CDR3 consists of 15 residues. The J segment lost 1 base and the V segment lost 3 bases, leaving 3 bases of the junction unmatched. The CDR3 region is CASSEEAGGSYEQYF. DNA for the CDR3: TGTGCCAGCAGTGAAGAAGCGGGAGGGTCCTACGAGCAGTACTTC.

Note on this clone: The junction shows a germline mismatch at one end, possibly a read error. The V gene is TRBV28, the J gene TRBJ1-1, with 11 bases fitting TRBD1. The CDR3 loop spans 15 amino acids. Germline CDR1 is MDHEN and CDR2 is SYDVKM. CDR3 residues: CASRQWTGGASEAFF. The CDR3 bases are TGTGCCAGCAGGCAATGGACAGGGGGCGCCTCTGAGGCTTTCTTT.

The chain combines TRBV28 with TRBJ2-3; the D call may be TRBD1 or TRBD2 (6 bases each). V dropped 5 bases and J dropped 3 bases, with 21 bases sitting between them. From germline, CDR1 is MDHEN and CDR2 SYDVKM. The CDR3 spans 17 residues. CDR3: CASSVLGGQGGTDTQYF. The DNA for the CDR3 is TGTGCCAGCAGTGTCCTAGGGGGTCAGGGAGGAACAGATACGCAGTATTTT.

The chain is built from TRBV28 and TRBJ2-3, with 10 bases matching TRBD1. The germline V gene has CDR1 MDHEN and CDR2 SYDVKM. V lost 5 bases and J lost 3; bases outside the gene matches: 20. CDR3 length: 20 residues. The CDR3 loop reads CASSLGKGQGVWYDTDTQYF. CDR3 coding DNA: TGTGCCAGCAGTCTAGGCAAAGGACAGGGGGTCTGGTATGATACAGATACGCAGTATTTT.

This clone was observed a handful of times. The V and J genes are TRBV9 and TRBJ2-1; a possible D gene is TRBD2 (5 bases). V lost 3 bases, J lost 5 bases, and 18 bases lay in between. Germline V gives CDR1 SGDLS, CDR2 YYNGEE. The CDR3 is made up of 16 amino acids. CDR3 loop: CASSALPGSTNNEQFF. CDR3 nucleotides: TGTGCCAGCAGCGCCCTACCGGGATCGACGAACAATGAGCAGTTCTTC.

This chain uses TRBV29-1 with TRBJ2-3; 10 positions match TRBD1. The CDR3 length is 14 residues. V dropped 6 bases and J dropped 6; count of bases not matched to a gene: 9. The germline gives CDR1 SQVTM, CDR2 ANQGSEA. The CDR3 spells CSVAGTGEGDTQYF. CDR3 bases: TGCAGCGTGGCCGGGACAGGGGAGGGGGATACGCAGTATTTT.

This rearrangement joins TRBV4-1 to TRBJ2-5; 7 bases align to TRBD2. The CDR3 runs 15 residues. Germline V lookup: CDR1 MGHRA, CDR2 YSYEKL. With V trimmed by 0 bases and J by 9 bases, 10 bases remained unmatched. The CDR3 protein is CASSQDGRAGMAQYF. CDR3 DNA: TGCGCCAGCAGCCAAGATGGGAGGGCGGGGATGGCCCAGTACTTC.

This clone was observed a handful of times. This chain joins TRBV4-2 and TRBJ2-2; D remains ambiguous. CDR1 is LGHNA and CDR2 is YNFKEQ in the germline V gene. There are 17 residues in the CDR3. V was pared by 0 bases and J by 5 bases, with 16 bases between. The CDR3, as DNA: TGTGCCAGCAGCCAAGAGGCGGCTTACGTGAATACCGGGGAGCTGTTTTTT. Its translation: CASSQEAAYVNTGELFF.

The rearrangement joins TRBV28 to TRBJ1-4; possible D gene TRBD1, 6 bases. The germline CDR1 and CDR2 sequences are MDHEN and SYDVKM. Between the trimmed V and J ends, which lost 3 bases and 4 bases, there was a span of 18 bases. There are 17 residues in the CDR3. CDR3 nucleotide sequence: TGTGCCAGCAGTTTTTTAAGGATTGGACAGATTAATGAAAAACTGTTTTTT. It specifies CASSFLRIGQINEKLFF.

The rearrangement joins TRBV14 to TRBJ2-3; TRBD2 might be the D (5 bases). Per germline, CDR1 SGHDN and CDR2 FVKESK. V lost 3 bases, J lost 2 bases, and 12 bases lay in between. CDR3 length: 15 residues. CDR3 region: CASSHTRSYTDTQYF. The CDR3 DNA reads TGTGCCAGCAGCCACACTAGGAGTTACACAGATACGCAGTATTTT.

This sequence joins TRBV27 and TRBJ1-5, with 7 bases lining up with TRBD1. J was trimmed by 6 bases and V by 4 bases; bases with no gene match: 6. Germline V CDR1 and CDR2: MNHEY, SMNVEV (reference sequence). The CDR3 sequence is 14 residues long. The CDR3 sequence is CASSSTGMSQPQHF. The CDR3 DNA reads as TGTGCCAGCAGTTCGACAGGGATGAGTCAGCCCCAGCATTTT.

CDR3 region: CASSQKRDPVRPYEQYF. CDR3 bases: TGCGCCAGCAGCCAAAAGAGAGACCCAGTCCGGCCCTACGAGCAGTACTTC. The rearrangement uses TRBV4-1 and TRBJ2-7; D call uncertain. The germline gives CDR1 MGHRA, CDR2 YSYEKL. The CDR3 sequence is 17 residues long. V lost 2 bases and J lost 2, with 19 bases in between.

V gene TRBV9 combines with J gene TRBJ2-2, with no clear D. V shed 5 bases and J shed 2 bases, with 7 bases lying between them. Germline CDR1 is SGDLS and CDR2 is YYNGEE. This CDR3 is built from 13 residues. The CDR3 coding sequence is TGTGCCAGCAGTGAACATAACACCGGGGAGCTGTTTTTT. Translating gives CASSEHNTGELFF.